The sequence of this TCR beta chain was determined in a study of blood T cell repertoires in COVID-19. Across the study: Nucleic acid was either cDNA or gDNA, and it came from T cells, B-cell-depleted T cells, or PBMCs.

Original processing methods: By means of reference gene primer amplification, nucleated cell counts were estimated. Assay used: immunoSEQ multiplex PCR; TCRdb lists only in-frame clones, some missing. Clonal size and the V and J genes are those of that table, whereas D and trimming came from the DNA. The table lists tens of thousands of clones, less than 95% of them singletons. The germline CDR1 and CDR2 sequences are PRHDT and FYEKMQ (reference sequence). The V end was cut by 4 bases, the J end by 6 bases, with 10 bases between. The CDR3 contains 13 residues. The source is a human donor with active COVID-19. The donor label of this sample is uncertain. V is TRBV13 and J is TRBJ2-1, with a weak D call TRBD1 (6 bases). Sequencing was performed on peripheral blood. DNA of the CDR3: TGTGCCAGCAGCTCCGGACAGCCCAATGAGCAGTTCTTC. Protein: CASSSGQPNEQFF. The full variable domain, its missing parts supplied by reference TRBV13 and TRBJ2-1, is AAGVIQSPRHLIKEKRETATLKCYPIPRHDTVYWYQQGPGQDPQFLISFYEKMQSDKGSIPDRFSAQQFSDYHSELNMSSLELGDSALYFCASSSGQPNEQFFGPGTRLTVL.